The 18 T cell receptor beta chains below come from one sample, sequenced in a study of PD-1 blockade in classical Hodgkin lymphoma (TCRdb year 2020). The library relied on the immunoSEQ multiplex PCR assay. TCRdb obtained this table from immuneACCESS and retained in-frame rearrangements with V and J assigned. These tables miss some clones; where compared with another copy, unresolved V genes account for less than half of the shortfall, and the remainder is unexplained. The sample profile shows about 36,000 clones; about 70% of them were found once. The ten largest clones represent 12% to 15% of the sample. The meaning of the sample's time point label: cycle 2 day 1 (C2D1) of nivolumab. Relapse after autologous stem cell transplantation had occurred in all trial patients, and cohorts A, B and C were distinguished by prior brentuximab vedotin exposure. The sample consisted of peripheral blood mononuclear cells (PBMCs), taken before the second cycle of nivolumab. The receptors were sampled from a human donor with classical Hodgkin lymphoma.

This chain connects TRBV5-1 to TRBJ2-3, with 10 bases identical to TRBD2. V shed 4 bases and J 4 bases; nucleotides not matched to a gene: 3. CDR3 length: 14 amino acids. Germline V lookup: CDR1 SGHRS, CDR2 YFSETQ. CDR3: CASSLGLAADTQYF. The CDR3 DNA is TGCGCCAGCAGCCTAGGACTAGCGGCAGATACGCAGTATTTT.

The chain recombines TRBV30 with TRBJ1-2; 9 bases agree with TRBD1. V was clipped by 8 bases and J by 3 bases; unmatched bases: 16. CDR3 length equals 16 residues. Germline-derived CDR1 and CDR2 are GTSNPN and SVGIG (reference sequence). The CDR3 coding sequence is TGTGCCCGGACCCACACCGCGGGACAGGGTTACTATGGCTACACCTTC. This sequence encodes CARTHTAGQGYYGYTF.

The chain has TRBV6-1 and TRBJ2-3, with 8 bases identical to TRBD2. The length of the CDR3 is 14 residues. J lost 7 bases, V lost 7 bases, and 10 bases had no gene match. Germline CDR1 reads MNHNS; CDR2 reads SASEGT. The CDR3 loop is CASKDAGGRYTQYF. CDR3 in DNA: TGTGCCAGCAAGGATGCGGGGGGCCGATATACGCAGTATTTT.

This chain connects TRBV28 to TRBJ1-1, with D hard to call. This CDR3 is built from 14 residues. V was cut by 4 bases and J by 0 bases, with 9 bases left in between. Looked up from germline, CDR1 is MDHEN and CDR2 is SYDVKM. This CDR3 reads CASSSVAMNTEAFF. For the CDR3, the DNA is TGTGCCAGCAGTTCCGTTGCCATGAACACTGAAGCTTTCTTT. Combining the CDR3 with reference TRBV28 and TRBJ1-1 gives the whole variable domain DVKVTQSSRYLVKRTGEKVFLECVQDMDHENMFWYRQDPGLGLRLIYFSYDVKMKEKGDIPEGYSVSREKKERFSLILESASTNQTSMYLCASSSVAMNTEAFFGQGTRLTVV.

Only a few counts were recorded for this clone. The gene calls are TRBV19 and TRBJ1-5, with D unresolved. V was trimmed by 2 bases and J by 9 bases, leaving 14 bases between them. The germline CDR1 and CDR2 sequences are LNHDA and SQIVND (reference sequence). This CDR3 spans 14 amino acids. For the CDR3, the DNA is TGTGCCAGTAGTATAACCCGCATGTTGGGGCCCCAGCATTTT. This sequence encodes CASSITRMLGPQHF.

The rearrangement uses TRBV18 and TRBJ2-7; 7 bases agree with TRBD1. The germline V gene encodes CDR1 KGHSH and CDR2 LQKENI. V lost 5 bases to trimming and J lost 0 bases; unmatched junction nucleotides: 7. CDR3 length: 15 residues. The CDR3, as DNA: TGTGCCAGCTCAGGCCAGGGGGTGAGCTCCTACGAGCAGTACTTC. It codes for CASSGQGVSSYEQYF.

The chain joins TRBV19 to TRBJ2-5, with D possibly TRBD2 on 7 matching bases. The end of the DNA aligns better with TRBJ2-7, so the J call may be wrong. Germline CDR1 and CDR2: LNHDA and SQIVND (reference sequence). The CDR3 runs to 13 residues. The CDR3, as DNA: TGTGCCAGTACCCCTTGGGAGGGGGGCGAGCAGTACTTC. Amino acids: CASTPWEGGEQYF.

The gene calls are TRBV5-1 and TRBJ2-5; either TRBD1 or TRBD2 may fit D (7 bases each). Germline-derived CDR1 and CDR2 are SGHRS and YFSETQ. With 0 bases removed from V and 5 bases from J, the gap between germline ends came to 11 bases. The CDR3 totals 14 residues. The DNA for the CDR3 is TGCGCCAGCAGCTTGGACAGGGGAGGGGAGACCCAGTACTTC. Translated: CASSLDRGGETQYF.

The chain has TRBV15 and TRBJ1-3; D ambiguous. The CDR3 loop spans 15 amino acids. V was pared by 0 bases and J by 1 base, with 7 bases between. Germline loops: CDR1 LNHNV, CDR2 YYDKDF (reference sequence). CDR3 sequence (DNA): TGTGCCACCAGCAGAGACCTGGGATCTGGAAACACCATATATTTT. Residues: CATSRDLGSGNTIYF.

This clone was detected a few times. This chain joins TRBV5-1 and TRBJ1-4; maybe TRBD1 (6 bases). Germline V gene data show CDR1 as SGHRS and CDR2 as YFSETQ. The CDR3 is 16 amino acids. The V and J ends lost 4 bases and 7 bases respectively, with 20 bases between them. CDR3: CASSPGLGGRSEKLFF. DNA for the CDR3: TGCGCCAGCAGCCCTGGCCTAGGGGGAAGGAGTGAAAAACTGTTTTTT.

CDR3 residues: CASRGTGRSQPQHF. The CDR3 DNA sequence: TGTGCCAGCAGGGGGACAGGCCGATCTCAGCCCCAGCATTTT. V usage is TRBV2 and J usage is TRBJ1-5; 8 nucleotides line up with TRBD1. V lost 6 bases and J lost 6; bases outside the gene matches: 7. CDR3 length: 14 amino acids. Per germline, CDR1 SNHLY and CDR2 FYNNEI.

This chain links TRBV6-5 with TRBJ1-2; D ambiguous. Germline loops: CDR1 MNHEY, CDR2 SVGAGI. CDR3 size: 12 residues. Trimming removed 5 bases at V and 8 bases at J, with 12 bases between. The CDR3, as DNA: TGTGCCAGCAGTCAGAGAATGGGAGGCTACACCTTC. Amino acids: CASSQRMGGYTF.

The V call is TRBV4-3, the J call TRBJ2-1; 7 bases map to TRBD2. The V gene's germline CDR1 is LGHNA and CDR2 YSLEER. CDR3 length: 13 amino acids. J was trimmed by 4 bases and V by 3 bases; bases with no gene match: 0. CDR3 coding DNA: TGCGCCAGCAGCCAGGGGGGGTACAATGAGCAGTTCTTC. This sequence encodes CASSQGGYNEQFF.

This chain links TRBV5-1 with TRBJ2-5, with D perhaps assigned TRBD1 or TRBD2 (5 bases each). Germline loops: CDR1 SGHRS, CDR2 YFSETQ. Trimming took off 4 bases at V and 5 bases at J, with 15 bases between the two ends. The CDR3 is made up of 14 amino acids. The CDR3 DNA is TGCGCCAGCAGCCCAAGATCAGGGACGGAGACCCAGTACTTC. Translated, it gives CASSPRSGTETQYF. The variable domain in full, with the rest retrieved from reference TRBV5-1 and TRBJ2-5, is KAGVTQTPRYLIKTRGQQVTLSCSPISGHRSVSWYQQTPGQGLQFLFEYFSETQRNKGNFPGRFSGRQFSNSRSEMNVSTLELGDSALYLCASSPRSGTETQYFGPGTRLLVL.

V and J are TRBV27 and TRBJ2-2, with 8 positions matching TRBD1. The V gene's germline CDR1 is MNHEY and CDR2 SMNVEV (reference sequence). This CDR3 has 16 amino acids. Unmatched junction bases numbered 8, after V lost 5 bases and J lost 3 bases. CDR3 bases: TGTGCCAGCAGTCCGATCAGGGGGCGATACACCGGGGAGCTGTTTTTT. Translating gives CASSPIRGRYTGELFF.

Only a few counts were recorded for this clone. CDR3 in amino acids: CASSPLAGGPDTQYF. Here the CDR3 DNA reads TGTGCCAGCTCACCACTGGCGGGGGGACCAGATACGCAGTATTTT. The genes are TRBV18 and TRBJ2-3; 8 positions agree with TRBD2. CDR3 size: 15 residues. Germline CDR1 and CDR2: KGHSH and LQKENI. Trimming cost V 1 base and J 4 bases; bases outside gene matches: 4.

This clone showed up just a few times. The rearrangement joins TRBV11-2 to TRBJ1-3; 7 bases line up with TRBD1. V shed 2 bases, J shed 7 bases, and the junction held 5 bases outside the gene matches. The CDR3 is 14 residues long. In germline, CDR1 is SGHAT, CDR2 FQNNGV. In nucleotides, the CDR3 is TGTGCCAGCAGCTTAACACAGGGGCAGAACACCATATATTTT. Translating gives CASSLTQGQNTIYF.

This clone was recorded only once. This rearrangement joins TRBV7-2 to TRBJ1-3, with 8 nucleotides matching TRBD1. The germline V gene has CDR1 SGHTA and CDR2 FQGNSA. Trimming cost V 2 bases and J 3 bases; bases outside gene matches: 12. This CDR3 is 18 amino acids long. CDR3 amino acids: CASSLQPPAGGFGNTIYF. The DNA for the CDR3 is TGTGCCAGCAGCTTACAGCCCCCGGCAGGGGGCTTTGGAAACACCATATATTTT.